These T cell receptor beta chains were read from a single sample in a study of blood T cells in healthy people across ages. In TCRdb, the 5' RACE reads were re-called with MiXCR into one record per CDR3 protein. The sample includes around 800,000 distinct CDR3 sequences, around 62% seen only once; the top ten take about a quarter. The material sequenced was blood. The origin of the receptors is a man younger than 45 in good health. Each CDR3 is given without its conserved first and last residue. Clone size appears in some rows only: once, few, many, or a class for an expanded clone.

CDR3 protein: ASSQDDLAGAYNEQF
V gene: TRBV3-1
clone size: few
J gene: TRBJ2-1

CDR3 protein: ASSYFGQGANEQF
V gene: TRBV6-5
clone size: once
J gene: TRBJ2-1

CDR3 protein: ASSLYRAHEQY
V gene: TRBV5-5
clone size: few
J gene: TRBJ2-7

CDR3 protein: ASSTDQGAYGYT
V gene: TRBV28
clone size: NA
J gene: TRBJ1-2

CDR3 protein: SALEGHFSYNEQF
V gene: TRBV20-1
clone size: few
J gene: TRBJ2-1

CDR3 protein: ASSLLGAGMTEAF
V gene: TRBV27
clone size: NA
J gene: TRBJ1-1

CDR3 protein: SVNQGEGEKLF
V gene: TRBV20-1
clone size: NA
J gene: TRBJ1-4

CDR3 protein: ASSSAGGTDTQY
V gene: TRBV12-3/TRBV12-4
clone size: NA
J gene: TRBJ2-3

CDR3 protein: ASSFGPRRGYEQY
V gene: TRBV12-3/TRBV12-4
clone size: few
J gene: NA

CDR3 protein: ASHNSRGWSNEKLF
V gene: TRBV2
clone size: NA
J gene: TRBJ1-4

CDR3 protein: ASSDGIQETQY
V gene: TRBV6-2/TRBV6-3
clone size: NA
J gene: NA

CDR3 protein: ASSPHVGGPNTGELF
V gene: TRBV14
clone size: NA
J gene: TRBJ2-2

CDR3 protein: SAQHLEAF
V gene: TRBV29-1
clone size: few
J gene: TRBJ1-1

CDR3 protein: ATSRDASGRGDTQY
V gene: TRBV15
clone size: NA
J gene: TRBJ2-3

CDR3 protein: SADKLAKNIQY
V gene: TRBV20-1
clone size: few
J gene: TRBJ2-4

CDR3 protein: ASSPSTRPDTDTQY
V gene: TRBV3-1
clone size: NA
J gene: TRBJ2-3

CDR3 protein: ASSESSYTDTQY
V gene: TRBV25-1
clone size: NA
J gene: TRBJ2-3

CDR3 protein: ASSLARVRGPQH
V gene: TRBV5-6
clone size: NA
J gene: TRBJ1-5

CDR3 protein: ASSLGSSGAYEQY
V gene: TRBV7-2
clone size: NA
J gene: TRBJ2-7

CDR3 protein: SARSWTGDSYEQY
V gene: TRBV20-1
clone size: NA
J gene: TRBJ2-7

CDR3 protein: ASREISLGELF
V gene: TRBV7-6
clone size: NA
J gene: TRBJ2-2

CDR3 protein: ASSPQY
V gene: TRBV6-5
clone size: NA
J gene: TRBJ2-7

CDR3 protein: ATSDKTRTGETQY
V gene: TRBV24-1
clone size: NA
J gene: TRBJ2-5

CDR3 protein: ASSLVSENTEAF
V gene: TRBV5-1
clone size: NA
J gene: TRBJ1-1

CDR3 protein: ASSQESGGADEQY
V gene: TRBV4-2
clone size: NA
J gene: TRBJ2-7

CDR3 protein: ASSQHPTSGYNEQF
V gene: TRBV4-1
clone size: NA
J gene: TRBJ2-1

CDR3 protein: ASSSVSTDTQY
V gene: TRBV7-2
clone size: few
J gene: TRBJ2-3

CDR3 protein: ASSQEPGTVGSPLH
V gene: TRBV4-1
clone size: NA
J gene: TRBJ1-6

CDR3 protein: SANQGVEQY
V gene: TRBV20-1
clone size: NA
J gene: NA

CDR3 protein: ASSFRPGGNYGYT
V gene: TRBV4-2
clone size: NA
J gene: TRBJ1-2

CDR3 protein: ASSDRDEQF
V gene: TRBV6-2/TRBV6-3
clone size: NA
J gene: TRBJ2-1

CDR3 protein: ASSLRHLNSGQENQPQH
V gene: TRBV7-2
clone size: NA
J gene: TRBJ1-5

CDR3 protein: SALSSGGFLEQY
V gene: TRBV20-1
clone size: once
J gene: NA

CDR3 protein: AARPSGTYNEQF
V gene: TRBV13
clone size: NA
J gene: TRBJ2-1

CDR3 protein: ASSGSSWETQY
V gene: TRBV9
clone size: few
J gene: TRBJ2-5